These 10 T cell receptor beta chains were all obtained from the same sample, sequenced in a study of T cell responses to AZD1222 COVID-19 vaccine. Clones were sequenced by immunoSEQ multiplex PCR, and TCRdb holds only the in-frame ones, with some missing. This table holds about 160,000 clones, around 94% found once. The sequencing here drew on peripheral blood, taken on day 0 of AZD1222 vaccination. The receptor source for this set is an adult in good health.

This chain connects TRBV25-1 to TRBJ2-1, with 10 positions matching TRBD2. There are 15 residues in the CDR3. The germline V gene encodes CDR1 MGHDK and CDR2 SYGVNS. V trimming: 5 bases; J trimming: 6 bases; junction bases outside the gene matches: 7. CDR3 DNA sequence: TGTGCCAGCAGTACCCAGCGGGAGGGCCTCAATGAGCAGTTCTTC. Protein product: CASSTQREGLNEQFF.

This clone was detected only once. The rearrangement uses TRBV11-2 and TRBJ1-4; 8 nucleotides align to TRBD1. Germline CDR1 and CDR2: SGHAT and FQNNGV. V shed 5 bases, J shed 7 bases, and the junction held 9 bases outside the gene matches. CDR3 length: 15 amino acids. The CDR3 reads CASSPDRGEGEKLFF. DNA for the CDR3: TGTGCCAGCAGCCCCGACAGGGGTGAGGGTGAAAAACTGTTTTTT.

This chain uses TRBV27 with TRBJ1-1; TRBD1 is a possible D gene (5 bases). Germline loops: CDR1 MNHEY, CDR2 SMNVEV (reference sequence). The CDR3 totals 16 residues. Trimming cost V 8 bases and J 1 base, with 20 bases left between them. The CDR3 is CASSLAAGWANTEAFF. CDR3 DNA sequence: TGTGCCAGCTCCCTAGCGGCAGGGTGGGCGAACACTGAAGCTTTCTTT.

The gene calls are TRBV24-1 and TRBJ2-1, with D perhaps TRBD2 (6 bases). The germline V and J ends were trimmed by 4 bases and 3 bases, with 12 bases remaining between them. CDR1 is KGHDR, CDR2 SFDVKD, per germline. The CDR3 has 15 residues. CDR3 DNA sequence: TGTGCCACCAGTGACCCGGGAGCGGACTACAATGAGCAGTTCTTC. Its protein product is CATSDPGADYNEQFF.

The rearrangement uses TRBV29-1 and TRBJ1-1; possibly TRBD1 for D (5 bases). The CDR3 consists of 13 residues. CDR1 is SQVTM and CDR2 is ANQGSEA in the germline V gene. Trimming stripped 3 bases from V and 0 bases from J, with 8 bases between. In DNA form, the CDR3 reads TGCAGCGTTGAGGGGCGGGTGAACACTGAAGCTTTCTTT. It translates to CSVEGRVNTEAFF.

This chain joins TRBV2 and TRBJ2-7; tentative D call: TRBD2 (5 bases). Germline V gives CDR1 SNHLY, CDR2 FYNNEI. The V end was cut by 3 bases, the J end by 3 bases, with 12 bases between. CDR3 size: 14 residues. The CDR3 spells CASSDGKRDYEQYV. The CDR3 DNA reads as TGTGCCAGCAGTGATGGTAAACGGGACTACGAGCAGTACGTC.

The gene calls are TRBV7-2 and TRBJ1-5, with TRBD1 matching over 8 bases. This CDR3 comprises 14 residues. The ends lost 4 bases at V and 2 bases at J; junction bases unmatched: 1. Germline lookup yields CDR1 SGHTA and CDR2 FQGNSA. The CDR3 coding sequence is TGTGCCAGCAGCTCGGACAGGGGCAATCAGCCCCAGCATTTT. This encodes CASSSDRGNQPQHF.

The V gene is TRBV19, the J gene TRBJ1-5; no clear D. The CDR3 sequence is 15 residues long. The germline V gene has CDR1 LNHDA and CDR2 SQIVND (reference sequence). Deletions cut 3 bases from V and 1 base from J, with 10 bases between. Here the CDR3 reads CASSIGRLSNQPQHF. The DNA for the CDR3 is TGTGCCAGTAGTATCGGTCGGTTGAGCAATCAGCCCCAGCATTTT.

CDR3 loop: CASSLGGGKTTSSPLHF. The CDR3 DNA reads as TGTGCCAGCAGCTTAGGAGGAGGGAAGACAACAAGTTCACCCCTCCACTTT. This sequence joins TRBV7-9 and TRBJ1-6; D call uncertain. Germline assignment: CDR1 SEHNR and CDR2 FQNEAQ (reference sequence). This CDR3 has 17 residues. V was pared by 1 base and J by 9 bases, with 19 bases between.

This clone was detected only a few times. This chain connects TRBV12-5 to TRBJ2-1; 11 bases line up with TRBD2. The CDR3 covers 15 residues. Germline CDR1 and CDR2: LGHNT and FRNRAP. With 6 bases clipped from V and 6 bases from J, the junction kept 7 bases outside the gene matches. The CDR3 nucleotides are TGTGCTAGTGGCCCGACTAGCGGGGACTTCAATGAGCAGTTCTTC. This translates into CASGPTSGDFNEQFF.